The clone carrying this TCR beta chain was recorded many times. RNA transcripts gave rise to amplified TCR beta CDR3 regions. HTBI primers were used for first-round RT-PCR of the TCR CDR3. TCRdb recomputed calls from the multiplex PCR reads with MiXCR, one row per CDR3 protein. The top ten clones hold just under 8.5% of a sample with about 560,000 distinct CDR3 sequences, roughly 50% of them seen once. Germline V gene lookup returns CDR1 SGHRS and CDR2 YFSETQ. CDR3 length: 14 amino acids. Trimming cost V 8 bases and J 1 base, with 10 bases left between them. The data are from a study of T cells in Graves' hyperthyroidism and ophthalmopathy. Stable Graves' hyperthyroidism meant no ophthalmopathy progression within 18 months.

Sequencing was performed on peripheral blood or thyroid tissue (not recorded which). The gene calls are TRBV5-1 and TRBJ2-6, with D perhaps TRBD1 (6 bases). This sequence originates from a woman between 18 and 29 years old with Graves' hyperthyroidism. The CDR3 DNA is TGCGCCAGTGCAACAGGGTCTGGGGCCAACGTCCTGACTTTC. Encoded protein: CASATGSGANVLTF.